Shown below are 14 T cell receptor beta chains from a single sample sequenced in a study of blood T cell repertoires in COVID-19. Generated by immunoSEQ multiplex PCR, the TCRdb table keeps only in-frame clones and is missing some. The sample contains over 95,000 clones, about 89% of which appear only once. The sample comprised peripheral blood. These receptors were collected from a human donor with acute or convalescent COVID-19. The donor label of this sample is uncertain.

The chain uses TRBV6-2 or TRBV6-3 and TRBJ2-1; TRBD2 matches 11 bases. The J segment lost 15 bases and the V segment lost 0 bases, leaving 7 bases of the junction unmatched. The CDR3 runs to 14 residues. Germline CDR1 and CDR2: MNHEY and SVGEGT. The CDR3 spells CASSYSRTSGSWFF. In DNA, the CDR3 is TGTGCCAGCAGTTACTCAAGGACTAGCGGGTCCTGGTTCTTC.

The DNA for the CDR3 is TGTGCCAGCACTTCCCGGGGGTCAGTGCGCACGCAGTATTTT. Amino acid sequence: CASTSRGSVRTQYF. The chain couples TRBV28 to TRBJ2-3; possible D gene TRBD2, 6 bases. Germline CDR1 and CDR2: MDHEN and SYDVKM. The CDR3 spans 14 residues. Trimming shortened V by 7 bases and J by 9 bases, and 20 bases separated the two germline ends.

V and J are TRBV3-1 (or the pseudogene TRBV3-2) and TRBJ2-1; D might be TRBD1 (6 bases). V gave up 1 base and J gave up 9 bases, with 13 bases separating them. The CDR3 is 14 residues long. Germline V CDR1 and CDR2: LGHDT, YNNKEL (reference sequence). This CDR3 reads CASSQGLTGTEQFF. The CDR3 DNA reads TGTGCCAGCAGCCAAGGATTAACAGGGACTGAGCAGTTCTTC.

DNA for the CDR3: TGTGCCAGCAGTTACGGTCAGTCAGAGACCCAGTACTTC. This encodes CASSYGQSETQYF. The chain couples TRBV6-5 to TRBJ2-5; D is uncertain. Germline V CDR1 and CDR2: MNHEY, SVGAGI. The length of the CDR3 is 13 residues. The V end lost 2 bases, the J end lost 4 bases, and 8 bases lay between the germline ends.

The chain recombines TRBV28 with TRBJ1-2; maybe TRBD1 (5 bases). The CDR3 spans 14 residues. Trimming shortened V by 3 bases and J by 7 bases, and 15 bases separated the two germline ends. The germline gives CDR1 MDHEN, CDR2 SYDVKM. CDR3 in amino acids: CASSLVGEPIGYTF. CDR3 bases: TGTGCCAGCAGTTTGGTAGGGGAACCTATTGGCTACACCTTC.

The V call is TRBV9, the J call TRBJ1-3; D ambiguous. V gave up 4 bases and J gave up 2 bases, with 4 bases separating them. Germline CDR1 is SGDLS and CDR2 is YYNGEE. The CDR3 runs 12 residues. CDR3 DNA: TGTGCCAGCAGCCTTACTGGAAACACCATATATTTT. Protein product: CASSLTGNTIYF.

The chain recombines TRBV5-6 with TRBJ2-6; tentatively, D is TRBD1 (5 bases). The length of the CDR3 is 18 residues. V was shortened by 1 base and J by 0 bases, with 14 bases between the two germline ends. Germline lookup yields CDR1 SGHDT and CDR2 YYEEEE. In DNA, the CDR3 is TGTGCCAGCAGCTTGTTTCCAGGGATATCCTCTGGGGCCAACGTCCTGACTTTC. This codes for CASSLFPGISSGANVLTF.

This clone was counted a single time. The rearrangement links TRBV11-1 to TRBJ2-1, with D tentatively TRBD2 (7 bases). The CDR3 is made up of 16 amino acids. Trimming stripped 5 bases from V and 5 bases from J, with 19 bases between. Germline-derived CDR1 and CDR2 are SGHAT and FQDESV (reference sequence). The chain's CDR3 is CASSPIGGGADNEQFF. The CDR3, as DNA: TGTGCCAGCAGCCCAATTGGGGGGGGCGCGGACAATGAGCAGTTCTTC.

CDR3 sequence: CASSLGQRGKQFF. DNA for the CDR3: TGTGCCAGCAGCTTAGGTCAAAGGGGCAAGCAGTTCTTC. The chain joins TRBV7-2 to TRBJ2-1, with D perhaps TRBD1 (5 bases). The V and J ends lost 1 base and 11 bases respectively, with 12 bases between them. The CDR3 spans 13 residues. CDR1 is SGHTA and CDR2 is FQGNSA in the germline V gene.

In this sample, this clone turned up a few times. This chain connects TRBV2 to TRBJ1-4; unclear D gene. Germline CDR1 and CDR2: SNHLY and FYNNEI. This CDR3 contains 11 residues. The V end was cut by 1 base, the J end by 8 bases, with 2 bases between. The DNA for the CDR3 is TGTGCCAGCAGTGAAGTAGAAAAACTGTTTTTT. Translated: CASSEVEKLFF.

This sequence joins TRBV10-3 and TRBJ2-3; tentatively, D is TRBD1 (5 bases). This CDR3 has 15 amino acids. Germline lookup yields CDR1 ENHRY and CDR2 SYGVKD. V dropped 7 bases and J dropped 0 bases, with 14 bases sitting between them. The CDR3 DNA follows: TGTGCCATCATGGGCAGGGCCACTAGCACAGATACGCAGTATTTT. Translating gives CAIMGRATSTDTQYF.

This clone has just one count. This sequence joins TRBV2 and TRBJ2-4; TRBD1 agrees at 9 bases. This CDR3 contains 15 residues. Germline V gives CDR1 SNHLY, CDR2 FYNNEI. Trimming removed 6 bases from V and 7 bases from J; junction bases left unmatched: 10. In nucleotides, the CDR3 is TGTGCCAGCAGGGGACGGGACAGGGAGGGGAACATTCAGTACTTC. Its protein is CASRGRDREGNIQYF.

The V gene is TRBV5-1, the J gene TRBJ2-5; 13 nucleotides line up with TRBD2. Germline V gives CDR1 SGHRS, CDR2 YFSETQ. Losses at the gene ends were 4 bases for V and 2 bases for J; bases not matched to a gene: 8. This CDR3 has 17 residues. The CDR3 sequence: CASSPRLAGGTQETQYF. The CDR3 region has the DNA TGCGCCAGCAGCCCCAGACTAGCGGGGGGCACTCAAGAGACCCAGTACTTC. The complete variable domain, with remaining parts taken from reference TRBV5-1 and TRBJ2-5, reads KAGVTQTPRYLIKTRGQQVTLSCSPISGHRSVSWYQQTPGQGLQFLFEYFSETQRNKGNFPGRFSGRQFSNSRSEMNVSTLELGDSALYLCASSPRLAGGTQETQYFGPGTRLLVL.

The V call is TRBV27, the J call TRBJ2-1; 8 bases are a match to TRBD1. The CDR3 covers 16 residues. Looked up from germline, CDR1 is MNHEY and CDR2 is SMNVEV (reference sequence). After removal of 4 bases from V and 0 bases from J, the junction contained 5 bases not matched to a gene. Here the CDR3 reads CASSSRGQGSYNEQFF. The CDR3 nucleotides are TGTGCCAGCAGTTCCCGTGGACAGGGCTCCTACAATGAGCAGTTCTTC.